At least ten counts were recorded for the clone carrying this TCR beta chain. The antigen remains undetermined. This sample stems from a study of regulatory T cells in long-lasting Graves disease. In building TCR beta libraries, iRepertoire HTBI primers were used together with Arm-PCR of CDR3 regions. TCRdb re-called the multiplex PCR reads through MiXCR, storing one row per CDR3 protein. The sample holds some 560,000 distinct CDR3 sequences, about 15% seen once. Germline V gives CDR1 DFQATT, CDR2 SNEGSKA (reference sequence). The V segment lost 1 base and the J segment 5 bases; nucleotides outside the gene matches: 6. The CDR3 spans 14 residues. Overall study findings and caveats: The TCR repertoire of persistent Graves' patients was less diverse than that of newly diagnosed ones.

Time point specified: newly diagnosed GD, antithyroid drugs for less than 3 months. RNA from PBMCs was the source of the TCR library. These data are also associated with another study on T cells in Graves' hyperthyroidism and ophthalmopathy. That source adds: The HTBI primer set drove a first-round RT-PCR of the TCR CDR3.

The sequence derives from a woman aged 35-60 years with Graves disease. The rearrangement joins TRBV20-1 to TRBJ1-1; 8 bases are shared with TRBD1. Sequencing was performed on peripheral blood mononuclear cells (PBMCs), taken at new diagnosis, from a patient treated with antithyroid drugs. CDR3 sequence (DNA): TGCAGTGCTAGAGCTTCGCAGGGGGCAACTGAAGCTTTCTTT. As protein: CSARASQGATEAFF.